The T cell receptor (beta chain) under discussion was sequenced for a study of molecular identifiers for immune sequencing clone quantification. The CDR3 runs to 17 residues. Germline values: CDR1 MNHNY, CDR2 SVGAGI (reference sequence). V gave up 3 bases and J gave up 6 bases, with 21 bases separating them. This clonotype was seen repeatedly, ten times or more. As yet, its antigen is unknown. Study outcomes and limitations: Beyond 20 RNA copies, clones held over 99% of effector molecules, compared with under 1% in naive cells.

Preparation of naive CD8 libraries involved roughly 18,000 to 1,100,000 sorted cells and 10%, 30% or 50% RNA. Preparation methods for the bulk TCR libraries were those previously described, with listed TCR primers. TCRdb itself ran the PCR reads through MiXCR, one entry per CDR3 protein. This table holds more than 60,000 distinct CDR3 sequences, 17% found once. Sequencing was carried out using naive CD8+ T cells from blood, with Jurkat cell RNA spiked in. Subset reported: FACS-sorted CD8+CD4-CCR7+CD45RA+ naive T cells. This receptor was taken from a human donor in good health. Some libraries in this study had Jurkat cell RNA spiked in. The chain combines TRBV6-6 with TRBJ2-1; D is perhaps TRBD2 (6 bases). The CDR3 DNA is TGTGCCAGCAGTTATTGGCCCGCTGGGGACTTTACCAATGAGCAGTTCTTC. Its translation: CASSYWPAGDFTNEQFF.